This T cell receptor beta chain was observed in a study of blood T cell repertoires in COVID-19. Study details: The United States, Italy and Spain provided the acute and convalescent COVID-19 samples. Sources were T cells, B-cell-depleted T cells, or PBMCs; the material itself was cDNA or gDNA.

Allocation to cohorts depended on clinical history reported by the participants. V shed 5 bases and J shed 1 base, with 10 bases lying between them. This CDR3 region has 14 residues. Germline CDR1 and CDR2: SEHNR and FQNEAQ (reference sequence). Clones were read by immunoSEQ multiplex PCR, and TCRdb kept only the in-frame ones, dropping some. The sample holds 300,000 to 500,000 clones, 85% to 90% seen once. The sample taken for sequencing was PBMCs or T cells enriched from blood (not recorded which). The rearrangement links TRBV7-9 to TRBJ2-3, with TRBD2 as a possible D gene (5 bases). The receptor comes from a young woman with acute COVID-19. The CDR3 spells CASSPGKGTDTQYF. CDR3 in DNA: TGTGCCAGCAGCCCGGGGAAGGGCACAGATACGCAGTATTTT.